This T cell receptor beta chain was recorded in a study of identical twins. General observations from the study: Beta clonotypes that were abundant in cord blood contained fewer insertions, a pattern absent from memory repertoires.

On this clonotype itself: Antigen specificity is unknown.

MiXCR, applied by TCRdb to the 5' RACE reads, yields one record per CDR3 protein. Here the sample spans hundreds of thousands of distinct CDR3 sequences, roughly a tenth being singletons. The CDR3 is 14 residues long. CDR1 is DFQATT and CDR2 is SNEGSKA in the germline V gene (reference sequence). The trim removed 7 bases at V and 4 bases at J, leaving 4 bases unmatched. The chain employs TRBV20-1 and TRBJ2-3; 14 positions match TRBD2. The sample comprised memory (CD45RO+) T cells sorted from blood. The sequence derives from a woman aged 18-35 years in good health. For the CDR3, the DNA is TGCAGTGTCATGACTAGCGGGAGGGCAGATACGCAGTATTTT. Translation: CSVMTSGRADTQYF.